This TCR beta chain came from a study of human T cells and chemical hapten exposure. Study summary: Small volume differences among pooled libraries mainly caused per-sample TCR yield variation.

The time point here: pre-sensitization, week 0. As for treatment: therapeutic diphenylcyclopropenone sensitization with weekly scalp DPC. Blood collection happened ahead of applying each patch test. TCRdb called the RACE reads again in MiXCR, with one record for every CDR3 protein. The table lists around 380,000 distinct CDR3 sequences, about 5% of them singletons, with 7% to 10% in the top ten. The CDR3 spans 13 residues. CDR1 is DFQATT and CDR2 is SNEGSKA in the germline V gene (reference sequence). The junction had 9 bases not matched to a gene; V was cut back by 7 bases and J by 3 bases. The sequences come from whole blood, collected in connection with sensitization to the hapten diphenylcyclopropenone (DPC). The chain joins TRBV20-1 to TRBJ2-7; 7 nucleotides line up with TRBD2. This clonotype was obtained from a woman between 18 and 29 years old with alopecia areata. Some clones in this sample may be carry-over from other donors' samples. The CDR3 coding sequence is TGCAGTGGAGGGCGGGGGAAGCACTACGAGCAGTACTTC. It translates to CSGGRGKHYEQYF.